This is a list of T cell receptor beta chains from one sample in a study of shared clonotypes between healthy human individuals. Measured with immunoSEQ multiplex PCR; TCRdb has only the in-frame clones, and not every one. Here the sample spans about 640,000 clones, about 78% being singletons. The sequencing input was memory CD4+ T cells sorted from blood. The receptors come from a woman in her 30s in good health. The CDR3 runs from the conserved cysteine through the conserved F or W. A D gene is named only where the DNA matches it firmly. Size is omitted from some rows. Given values are once, few, many or a class for expanded clones.

TRBJ2-7 | TRBV5-1 | 11 | NA | once | TGCGCCAGCAGCTTCTCCTACGAGCAGTACTTC | CASSFSYEQYF
TRBJ2-1 | TRBV5-1 | 14 | TRBD1 | once | TGCGCCAGCAGCCTGGGACAGGAGTACAATGAGCAGTTCTTC | CASSLGQEYNEQFF
TRBJ2-1 | TRBV29-1 | 14 | TRBD2 | NA | TGCAGCGGGTGGACTAGCGGGAGAGGCAATGAGCAGTTCTTC | CSGWTSGRGNEQFF
TRBJ2-7 | TRBV5-1 | 14 | NA | NA | TGCGCCAGCAGCTTGGGGGTTCCCTCCTACGAGCAGTACTTC | CASSLGVPSYEQYF
TRBJ2-7 | TRBV19 | 17 | NA | NA | TGTGCCAGTAGTATTAGAGTTAGCTGGGCAGACACCTACGAGCAGTACTTC | CASSIRVSWADTYEQYF
TRBJ2-7 | TRBV5-1 | 14 | NA | NA | TGCGCCAGCAGCGTTGTAGGGACCCCCTACGAGCAGTACTTC | CASSVVGTPYEQYF
TRBJ2-6 | TRBV7-2 | 17 | NA | NA | TGTGCCAGCAGCCTCAGGGGCCGAAGCTCTGGGGCCAACGTCCTGACTTTC | CASSLRGRSSGANVLTF
TRBJ2-3 | TRBV30 | 14 | TRBD2 | once | TGTGCCTGGAACGACGGGGGGAATGCAGATACGCAGTATTTT | CAWNDGGNADTQYF
TRBJ1-4 | TRBV6-4 | 13 | NA | NA | TGTGCCAGCAGTACGGAGCAGAATGAAAAACTGTTTTTT | CASSTEQNEKLFF
TRBJ1-1 | TRBV7-9 | 15 | TRBD1 | NA | TGTGCCAGCACAAGGGACAGATACATGAACACTGAAGCTTTCTTT | CASTRDRYMNTEAFF
TRBJ2-3 | TRBV18 | 15 | NA | NA | TGTGCCAGCTCACCCCGGGACACAAGCACAGATACGCAGTATTTT | CASSPRDTSTDTQYF
TRBJ2-2 | TRBV7-2 | 13 | NA | NA | TGTGCCAGCAGCCTTCAGCGGACCGGGGAGCTGTTTTTT | CASSLQRTGELFF
TRBJ1-5 | TRBV19 | 15 | NA | few | TGTGCCAGTAGTATGGTTCAGGGAAATTATCAGCCCCAGCATTTT | CASSMVQGNYQPQHF
TRBJ2-7 | TRBV11-2 | 15 | TRBD2 | NA | TGTGCCAGCAGCCTGGGACTAGCGGGAACCTACGAGCAGTACTTC | CASSLGLAGTYEQYF
TRBJ2-2 | TRBV19 | 11 | NA | NA | TGTGCCAGTACGGACACCGGGGAGCTGTTTTTT | CASTDTGELFF
TRBJ1-1 | TRBV29-1 | 13 | NA | NA | TGCAGCGTGGTTCAGGGTTGGGGCACTGAAGCTTTCTTT | CSVVQGWGTEAFF
TRBJ1-3 | TRBV13 | 14 | NA | once | TGTGCCAGCAGCTTAGGTGGCTTTGGAAACACCATATATTTT | CASSLGGFGNTIYF
TRBJ2-1 | TRBV6-4 | 15 | TRBD2 | NA | TGTGCCAGCAGTGACGGCGGGAGGCCTGTCAATGAGCAGTTCTTC | CASSDGGRPVNEQFF
TRBJ1-5 | TRBV7-2 | 15 | NA | NA | TGTGCCAGCAGCCTATTAGGACAGATCTACCAGCCCCAGCATTTT | CASSLLGQIYQPQHF
TRBJ1-3 | TRBV6-1 | 14 | NA | few | TGTGCCAGCAGCGGCGCGACGGGTGGAAACACCATATATTTT | CASSGATGGNTIYF
TRBJ1-2 | TRBV18 | 12 | TRBD1 | NA | TGTGCCAGCTCACGGGACAGGGACAGCTACACCTTC | CASSRDRDSYTF
TRBJ1-5 | TRBV19 | 13 | NA | once | TGTGCCAGTAGTCAAACAGAAGATCAGCCCCAGCATTTT | CASSQTEDQPQHF
TRBJ2-7 | TRBV6-5 | 14 | NA | NA | TGTGCCAGCAGTTCCCTCAAAGGGGGGGACGAGCAGTACTTC | CASSSLKGGDEQYF
TRBJ2-7 | TRBV6-1 | 15 | NA | NA | TGTGCCAGCAGCTCTACCCCCGGGACCGCCTACGAGCAGTACTTC | CASSSTPGTAYEQYF
TRBJ1-2 | TRBV6-5 | 15 | TRBD1 | NA | TGTGCCAGCAGTAACCCGACAGGGGCTAACTATGGCTACACCTTC | CASSNPTGANYGYTF
TRBJ2-7 | TRBV18 | 14 | NA | NA | TGTGCCAGCTCACCAAGTCAGACAGCCTACGAGCAGTACTTC | CASSPSQTAYEQYF
TRBJ2-5 | TRBV28 | 11 | NA | once | TGTGCCAGCGGCCCCTGGGAGACCCAGTACTTC | CASGPWETQYF
TRBJ2-5 | TRBV6-5 | 16 | TRBD1 | NA | TGTGCCAGCAGTTACTCGAGGACAGGGTTTGGAGAGACCCAGTACTTC | CASSYSRTGFGETQYF
TRBJ2-7 | TRBV28 | 16 | NA | NA | TGTGCCAGCAGTTTCTCTCTGGGTTCGGTCTCCTACGAGCAGTACTTC | CASSFSLGSVSYEQYF
TRBJ1-1 | TRBV7-2 | 15 | NA | once | TGTGCCAGCAGCTTGGCTGGGGGAATGAACACTGAAGCTTTCTTT | CASSLAGGMNTEAFF
TRBJ2-7 | TRBV5-6 | 15 | TRBD2 | NA | TGTGCCAGCAGCTTGGTTTTAGCGGGAGGATCCGAGCAGTACTTC | CASSLVLAGGSEQYF
TRBJ1-4 | TRBV5-4 | 18 | TRBD1 | NA | TGTGCCAGCAGCCGCCGGGCGGGACAGGGGGTTTCGGGTGAAAAACTGTTTTTT | CASSRRAGQGVSGEKLFF
TRBJ2-2 | TRBV4-1 | 22 | TRBD2 | NA | TGCGCCAGCAGCCCTTCCTCCCGGACTAGCGGGAGGGATTCTTTAAACACCGGGGAGCTGTTTTTT | CASSPSSRTSGRDSLNTGELFF
TRBJ2-2 | TRBV7-7 | 15 | NA | NA | TGTGCCAGCAGCCCAGGGCGGGGCCTCACCGGGGAGCTGTTTTTT | CASSPGRGLTGELFF
TRBJ2-1 | TRBV6-1 | 14 | NA | few | TGTGCCAGCAGCGAAGCGGGCTCCTACAATGAGCAGTTCTTC | CASSEAGSYNEQFF
TRBJ1-3 | TRBV30 | 13 | NA | NA | TGTGCCTGGAGTTCGGGGTTTGGAAACACCATATATTTT | CAWSSGFGNTIYF
TRBJ2-7 | TRBV7-2 | 15 | TRBD1 | many | TGTGCCAGCAGCGAGGGGGCGGAGAGCTCCTACGAGCAGTACTTC | CASSEGAESSYEQYF
TRBJ2-7 | TRBV27 | 16 | TRBD2 | NA | TGTGCCAGCGTCGGGGCTAGCGGGATGGACTCCTACGAGCAGTACTTC | CASVGASGMDSYEQYF
TRBJ2-2 | TRBV7-7 | 14 | TRBD2 | NA | TGTGCCAGCAGCTTGGGCGGGAGTACCGGGGAGCTGTTTTTT | CASSLGGSTGELFF
TRBJ2-7 | TRBV5-1 | 17 | NA | NA | TGCGCCAGCAGTGGCACTGGCGGGACGGGGGTTCCATCCGAGCAGTACTTC | CASSGTGGTGVPSEQYF
TRBJ1-5 | TRBV6-6 | 14 | NA | NA | TGTGCCAGCAGTTACGCAGGGGGCAATCAGCCCCAGCATTTT | CASSYAGGNQPQHF